This paragraph reports one TCR beta chain. Its antigen remains unknown. The record originates from a study of PD-1 blockade in mismatch repair-deficient tumors. TCRdb keeps only in-frame clones here, not all; method: immunoSEQ multiplex PCR. This table holds around 100,000 clones, roughly four fifths found once. The germline V gene has CDR1 GTSNPN and CDR2 SVGIG (reference sequence). V was trimmed by 2 bases and J by 1 base, leaving 8 bases between them. The CDR3 is 13 residues long. Findings of the study overall: Rapid post-treatment expansion, then contraction, generally preceding radiologic response, marked tumor-resident clones.

Every patient had mismatch repair deficiency by PCR or immunohistochemistry. TCR sequencing covered a few patients who responded to pembrolizumab. The clonotype originates from an adult with mismatch repair-deficient cancer. The chain couples TRBV30 to TRBJ1-1, with unresolved D. The specimen comprised peripheral blood, sampled roughly eight months after starting pembrolizumab. CDR3 in DNA: TGTGCCTGGAGTCCCCGGGCGAACACTGAAGCTTTCTTT. Encoded protein: CAWSPRANTEAFF.